The 18 T cell receptor beta chains below come from one sample, sequenced in a study of blood T cell repertoires in COVID-19. Using immunoSEQ multiplex PCR, the repertoire was profiled, and TCRdb retains in-frame clones only, with some absent. The data contain under 150,000 clones, around 89% of them singletons. The sample was peripheral blood. These receptors came from a woman aged 60-75 years with active COVID-19.

The rearrangement joins TRBV6-5 to TRBJ2-3, with 7 bases identical to TRBD2. The CDR3 consists of 16 residues. The trim removed 0 bases at V and 4 bases at J, leaving 7 bases unmatched. Germline assignment: CDR1 MNHEY and CDR2 SVGAGI. The CDR3 nucleotides are TGTGCCAGCAGTTACTCCGGCGGGAGAGGGTCAGATACGCAGTATTTT. Translation: CASSYSGGRGSDTQYF.

The chain employs TRBV13 and TRBJ1-3; possibly TRBD1 for D (6 bases). Germline CDR1 is PRHDT and CDR2 is FYEKMQ (reference sequence). The V and J ends lost 0 bases and 2 bases respectively, with 8 bases between them. This CDR3 has 15 residues. CDR3 sequence reads: CASSLGGGAGNTIYF. The CDR3 DNA is TGTGCCAGCAGCTTAGGAGGGGGAGCTGGAAACACCATATATTTT.

The genes are TRBV6-5 and TRBJ1-2, with 7 bases matching TRBD1. Germline CDR1 MNHEY, CDR2 SVGAGI. The ends lost 2 bases at V and 2 bases at J; junction bases unmatched: 2. CDR3 length: 14 amino acids. The CDR3 DNA reads TGTGCCAGCAGTTACGGGGACAGAAACTATGGCTACACCTTC. Its translation is CASSYGDRNYGYTF.

The genes are TRBV7-2 and TRBJ1-2, with D tentatively TRBD1 (6 bases). This CDR3 region has 14 residues. CDR1 SGHTA and CDR2 FQGNSA come from the germline V gene. Trimming removed 4 bases from V and 2 bases from J, with 11 bases in between. CDR3 residues: CASSSQGGNYGYTF. The DNA of the CDR3 is TGTGCCAGCAGCTCCCAAGGGGGAAACTATGGCTACACCTTC.

The chain's CDR3 is CASSQKATGPYTSSYNEQFF. The CDR3 DNA is TGTGCCAGCAGCCAAAAGGCGACAGGGCCTTATACTTCATCCTACAATGAGCAGTTCTTC. V usage is TRBV3-1 (or the pseudogene TRBV3-2) and J usage is TRBJ2-1; 7 nucleotides match TRBD1. Trimming removed 2 bases from V and 1 base from J; junction bases left unmatched: 17. There are 20 residues in the CDR3. The germline V gene encodes CDR1 LGHDT and CDR2 YNNKEL (reference sequence).

The table lists this clone with a few counts. The chain has TRBV10-1 and TRBJ1-2, with TRBD1 matching 7 bases. The CDR3 runs 14 residues. CDR1 is WNHNN, CDR2 SYGVQD, per germline (reference sequence). V shed 2 bases and J 8 bases; nucleotides not matched to a gene: 8. CDR3 DNA: TGCGCCAGCAGTGAGAACAGGGGACCTTGGGGCTACACCTTC. Translation gives CASSENRGPWGYTF.

This clone is a singleton in its sample. The genes are TRBV5-1 and TRBJ1-1, with 12 positions matching TRBD1. Germline V gives CDR1 SGHRS, CDR2 YFSETQ. This CDR3 region has 16 residues. V lost 7 bases to trimming and J lost 2 bases; unmatched junction nucleotides: 9. CDR3 sequence: CASGPGQGARNTEAFF. In DNA form, the CDR3 reads TGCGCCAGCGGACCGGGACAGGGGGCCCGAAACACTGAAGCTTTCTTT.

The chain links TRBV9 to TRBJ2-3, with TRBD1 matching 8 bases. This CDR3 is 16 amino acids long. Trimming took 2 bases from V and 6 from J; bases not matched to a gene: 11. Germline CDR1 and CDR2: SGDLS and YYNGEE. CDR3 sequence: CASSVAGQGARDTQYF. DNA for the CDR3: TGTGCCAGCAGCGTGGCGGGTCAGGGGGCAAGGGATACGCAGTATTTT.

The chain is built from TRBV28 and TRBJ2-7, with no clear D. V shed 8 bases and J shed 3 bases, with 11 bases lying between them. The CDR3 is made up of 12 amino acids. CDR1 MDHEN and CDR2 SYDVKM come from the germline V gene. CDR3 bases: TGTGCCAGCGAGGCAAACAACTACGAGCAGTACTTC. This sequence encodes CASEANNYEQYF.

The chain is built from TRBV29-1 and TRBJ2-7, with 10 bases fitting TRBD1. Germline CDR1 SQVTM, CDR2 ANQGSEA. V was clipped by 5 bases and J by 2 bases; unmatched bases: 9. The CDR3 runs 15 residues. The CDR3 DNA is TGCAGCGTTCCTAGCCCCGGGACAGGGGCCTACGAGCAGTACTTC. Translation: CSVPSPGTGAYEQYF.

The J gene is TRBJ2-5, the V gene TRBV5-6; a possible D gene is TRBD1 (5 bases). This CDR3 is built from 14 residues. Trimming removed 0 bases from V and 4 bases from J, with 10 bases in between. Germline assignment: CDR1 SGHDT and CDR2 YYEEEE. The DNA for the CDR3 is TGTGCCAGCAGCTTGGGGACATGGGGAGAGACCCAGTACTTC. Its protein is CASSLGTWGETQYF. Together with reference TRBV5-6 and TRBJ2-5, the CDR3 gives the full variable domain: DAGVTQSPTHLIKTRGQQVTLRCSPKSGHDTVSWYQQALGQGPQFIFQYYEEEERQRGNFPDRFSGHQFPNYSSELNVNALLLGDSALYLCASSLGTWGETQYFGPGTRLLVL.

V gene TRBV5-1 combines with J gene TRBJ2-1; 9 positions match TRBD2. The ends lost 4 bases at V and 7 bases at J; junction bases unmatched: 9. This CDR3 has 15 residues. CDR1 is SGHRS, CDR2 YFSETQ, per germline. The CDR3: CASSPPAGGGNEQFF. CDR3 coding DNA: TGCGCCAGCAGCCCGCCAGCGGGAGGTGGGAATGAGCAGTTCTTC.

The chain uses TRBV20-1 and TRBJ1-6; possibly TRBD1 for D (5 bases). The CDR3 contains 15 residues. CDR1 and CDR2 (germline): DFQATT, SNEGSKA (reference sequence). The V end lost 3 bases, the J end lost 8 bases, and 17 bases lay between the germline ends. CDR3 protein: CSASAPGTQDSPLHF. For the CDR3, the DNA is TGCAGTGCTAGTGCCCCCGGGACTCAGGATTCACCCCTCCACTTT.

The chain links TRBV18 to TRBJ1-6; no definite D call. The germline V and J ends were trimmed by 1 base and 13 bases, with 11 bases remaining between them. This CDR3 has 13 residues. Germline V gene sequence: CDR1 KGHSH, CDR2 LQKENI. CDR3 in amino acids: CASSPQEGTPLHF. The CDR3 DNA reads TGTGCCAGCTCACCACAGGAGGGTACTCCCCTCCACTTT.

The CDR3 sequence: CASSFHRENSPLHF. The CDR3 coding sequence is TGTGCCAGCAGCTTTCACAGGGAGAATTCACCCCTCCACTTT. V usage is TRBV5-4 and J usage is TRBJ1-6; D is possibly TRBD1 (6 bases). The CDR3 sequence is 14 residues long. V lost 2 bases and J lost 7, with 10 bases in between. Per the germline V gene, CDR1 is SGHNT and CDR2 is YYREEE (reference sequence).

This sequence joins TRBV10-3 and TRBJ2-1; 12 nucleotides align to TRBD2. The J segment lost 7 bases and the V segment lost 5 bases, leaving 6 bases of the junction unmatched. Germline V CDR1 and CDR2: ENHRY, SYGVKD. This CDR3 contains 15 residues. The CDR3 here is CAISMGLAGSNEQFF. In DNA, the CDR3 is TGTGCCATCAGTATGGGACTAGCGGGTAGTAATGAGCAGTTCTTC.

The genes are TRBV4-3 and TRBJ2-7, with TRBD1 identical over 7 bases. V lost 4 bases to trimming and J lost 3 bases; unmatched junction nucleotides: 12. This CDR3 has 16 amino acids. CDR1 and CDR2 from the germline V gene are LGHNA and YSLEER. The CDR3 protein is CASSRGTGAALYEQYF. The CDR3 nucleotides are TGCGCCAGCAGCCGAGGAACAGGGGCTGCACTCTACGAGCAGTACTTC.

The gene calls are TRBV18 and TRBJ2-1; tentative D call: TRBD1 (7 bases). From germline, CDR1 is KGHSH and CDR2 LQKENI. The germline V and J ends were trimmed by 1 base and 7 bases, with 11 bases remaining between them. The CDR3 extends over 14 amino acids. The chain's CDR3 is CASSPRAGGNEQFF. The DNA of the CDR3 is TGTGCCAGCTCACCACGAGCAGGGGGGAATGAGCAGTTCTTC.